Following are 10 T cell receptor beta chains from one sample sequenced in a study of blood T cells in healthy people across ages. Sample-barcoded 5' priming and a J-beta primer mix drove a second PCR of about 7 to 11 cycles. TCRdb independently ran MiXCR on the 5' RACE reads; one entry per CDR3 protein. The sample includes some 1,500,000 distinct CDR3 sequences, approximately 39% of them seen just once. Sequencing input: blood. The source of these receptors is a woman younger than 30 in good health.

In its sample, this clonotype was seen once. The chain has TRBV13 and TRBJ1-6; 8 bases map to TRBD1. The CDR3 consists of 15 residues. The germline V gene encodes CDR1 PRHDT and CDR2 FYEKMQ (reference sequence). V trimming: 3 bases; J trimming: 13 bases; junction bases outside the gene matches: 11. The CDR3 is CASSFGQGLGSPLHF. As DNA, the CDR3 is TGTGCCAGCAGCTTTGGACAGGGTCTGGGGTCGCCCCTCCACTTT.

The chain uses TRBV6-5 and TRBJ1-6, with D possibly being TRBD1 (6 bases). Between the trimmed V and J ends, which lost 5 bases and 4 bases, there was a span of 12 bases. The CDR3 spans 15 residues. The V gene's germline CDR1 is MNHEY and CDR2 SVGAGI. The CDR3 region has the DNA TGTGCCAGCAGTCGACCACAGGGTTATAATTCACCCCTCCACTTT. The encoded protein is CASSRPQGYNSPLHF.

For this clonotype: One junction end disagrees with the germline gene, perhaps due to a read error. This CDR3 is CTSSASGLGAYEQYF. CDR3 in DNA: TGTACCAGCAGCGCCTCGGGACTAGGTGCCTACGAGCAGTACTTC. The rearrangement links TRBV12-3 or TRBV12-4 to TRBJ2-7, with 8 bases identical to TRBD2. The CDR3 totals 15 residues.

As regards this clonotype: At one of its ends the junction is not consistent with the germline gene, which may arise from a read error. The rearrangement joins TRBV5-6 to TRBJ1-2; no clear D. This CDR3 comprises 15 residues. The germline V gene encodes CDR1 SGHDT and CDR2 YYEEEE. This CDR3 is CASSWVRNTNYDYTF. In DNA form, the CDR3 reads TGTGCCAGCAGCTGGGTACGGAATACTAACTATGACTACACCTTC.

This clonotype was seen many times. This chain connects TRBV12-3 or TRBV12-4 to TRBJ1-2; D is undetermined. The CDR3 is 14 residues long. The V end was cut by 1 base, the J end by 2 bases, with 8 bases between. The CDR3 DNA reads TGTGCCAGCAGTTTAGTAGCAGGAAACTATGGCTACACCTTC. It translates to CASSLVAGNYGYTF.

With regard to this clonotype: A read error may explain this, as a much larger clone is one base away. The V call is TRBV20-1, the J call TRBJ2-7, with D possibly called TRBD1 or TRBD2 (5 bases each). Germline V gene lookup returns CDR1 DFQATT and CDR2 SNEGSKA (reference sequence). This CDR3 is 12 amino acids long. Trimming pared 1 base from V and 3 bases from J, leaving 7 bases between. In nucleotides, the CDR3 is TGCAGTGCTAGAGGGGACCTCTACGAGCAGTACTTC. It is translated as CSARGDLYEQYF.

Concerning this clonotype itself: Lacking the conserved final phenylalanine or tryptophan, this CDR3 likely reflects a read error. The rearrangement joins TRBV12-3 or TRBV12-4 to TRBJ2-3, with D uncertain. The CDR3 extends over 14 amino acids. The V and J ends lost 1 base and 2 bases respectively, with 7 bases between them. The CDR3 loop reads CASSLDFFTDTQYL. Written as DNA, the CDR3 is TGTGCCAGCAGTTTAGACTTCTTCACAGATACGCAGTATCTT.

This clonotype was detected many times. The chain employs TRBV29-1 and TRBJ1-5; no clear D gene. Germline V gene sequence: CDR1 SQVTM, CDR2 ANQGSEA. The CDR3 has 13 amino acids. V lost 2 bases and J lost 2, with 7 bases in between. The CDR3 coding sequence is TGCAGCGTTGAAACAGACGGCAATCAGCCCCAGCATTTT. This codes for CSVETDGNQPQHF.

This clonotype was observed a handful of times. V is TRBV6-7 and J is TRBJ1-6; D is unresolved. TRBV6-7 is assigned to the ORF class and has an uncertain function. This CDR3 contains 12 residues. The V end lost 0 bases, the J end lost 12 bases, and 6 bases lay between the germline ends. This chain's CDR3 is CASSYSSQPLHF. CDR3 sequence (DNA): TGTGCCAGCAGTTACTCTTCCCAACCCCTCCACTTT.

In this sample, this clonotype turned up once. The gene calls are TRBV3-1 and TRBJ2-1, with 9 bases matching TRBD2. Near its end, the DNA agrees better with TRBJ2-7, so the J call may be wrong. CDR3 length: 16 amino acids. CDR1 LGHDT and CDR2 YNNKEL come from the germline V gene (reference sequence). CDR3 bases: TGTGCCAGCAGCCACTTTAGCGGGAGCTCCTACAATGAGCAGTACTTC. Encoded protein: CASSHFSGSSYNEQYF.